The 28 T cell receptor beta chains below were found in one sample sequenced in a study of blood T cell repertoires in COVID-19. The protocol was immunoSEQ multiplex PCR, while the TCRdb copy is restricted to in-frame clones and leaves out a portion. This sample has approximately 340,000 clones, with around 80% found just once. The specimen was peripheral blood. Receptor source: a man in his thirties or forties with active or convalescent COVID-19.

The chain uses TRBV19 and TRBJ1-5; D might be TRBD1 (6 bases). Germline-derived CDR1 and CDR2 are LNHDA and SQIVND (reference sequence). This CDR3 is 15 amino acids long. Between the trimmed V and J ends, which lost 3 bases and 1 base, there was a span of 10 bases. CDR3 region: CASSILGQSNQPQHF. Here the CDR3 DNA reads TGTGCCAGTAGTATCCTCGGACAGAGCAATCAGCCCCAGCATTTT.

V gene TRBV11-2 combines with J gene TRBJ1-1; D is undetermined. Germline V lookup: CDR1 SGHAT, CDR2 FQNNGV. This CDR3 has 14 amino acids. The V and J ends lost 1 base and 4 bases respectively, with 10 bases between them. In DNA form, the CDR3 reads TGTGCCAGCAGCTTAGGGGCGTTGAGCACTGAAGCTTTCTTT. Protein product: CASSLGALSTEAFF.

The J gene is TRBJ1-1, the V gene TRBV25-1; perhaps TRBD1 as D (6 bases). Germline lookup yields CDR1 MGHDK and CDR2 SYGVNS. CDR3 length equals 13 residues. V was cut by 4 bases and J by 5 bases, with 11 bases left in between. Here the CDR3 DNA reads TGTGCCAGCAGTGGGGTTAGGGGGACTGAAGCTTTCTTT. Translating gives CASSGVRGTEAFF.

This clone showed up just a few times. The CDR3 protein is CASSREGRSYEQYF. CDR3 DNA sequence: TGCGCCAGCAGCAGGGAGGGGCGATCCTACGAGCAGTACTTC. This chain uses TRBV5-1 with TRBJ2-7, with 7 bases lining up with TRBD2. CDR3 length: 14 amino acids. Germline V gene data show CDR1 as SGHRS and CDR2 as YFSETQ. The V segment lost 4 bases and the J segment 1 base; nucleotides outside the gene matches: 5.

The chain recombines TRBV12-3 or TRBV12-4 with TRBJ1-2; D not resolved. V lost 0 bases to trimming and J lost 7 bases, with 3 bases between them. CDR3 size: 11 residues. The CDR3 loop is CASSLARGYTF. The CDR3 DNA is TGTGCCAGCAGTTTAGCTCGTGGCTACACCTTC.

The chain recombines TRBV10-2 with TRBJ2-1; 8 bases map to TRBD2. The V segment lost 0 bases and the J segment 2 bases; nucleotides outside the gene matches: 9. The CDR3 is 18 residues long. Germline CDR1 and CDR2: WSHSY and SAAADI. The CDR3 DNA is TGCGCCAGCAGTGAGTCGTACCGGGGGGGCTCACCCTACAATGAGCAGTTCTTC. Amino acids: CASSESYRGGSPYNEQFF.

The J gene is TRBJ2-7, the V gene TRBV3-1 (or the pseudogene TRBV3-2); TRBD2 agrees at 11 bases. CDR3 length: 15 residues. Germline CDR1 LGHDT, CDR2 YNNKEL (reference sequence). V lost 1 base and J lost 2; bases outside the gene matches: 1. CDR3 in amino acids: CASSQGLAGPYEQYF. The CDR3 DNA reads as TGTGCCAGCAGCCAAGGACTAGCGGGGCCCTACGAGCAGTACTTC.

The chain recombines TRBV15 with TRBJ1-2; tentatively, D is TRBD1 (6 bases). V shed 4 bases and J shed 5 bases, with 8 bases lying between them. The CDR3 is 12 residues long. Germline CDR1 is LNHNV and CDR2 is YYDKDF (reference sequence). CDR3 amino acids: CATSKTGYGYTF. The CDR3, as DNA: TGTGCCACCAGCAAGACAGGTTATGGCTACACCTTC.

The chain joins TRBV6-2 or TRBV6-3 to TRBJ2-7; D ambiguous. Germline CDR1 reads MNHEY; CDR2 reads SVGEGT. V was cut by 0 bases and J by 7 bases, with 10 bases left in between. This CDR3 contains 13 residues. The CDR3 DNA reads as TGTGCCAGCAGTTACTCCAAACGCCAGGAGCAGTACTTC. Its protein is CASSYSKRQEQYF.

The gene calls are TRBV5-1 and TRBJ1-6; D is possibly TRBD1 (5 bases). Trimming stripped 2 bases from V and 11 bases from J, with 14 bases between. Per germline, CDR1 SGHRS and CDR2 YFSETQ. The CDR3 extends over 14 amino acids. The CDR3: CASSLGASEPPLHF. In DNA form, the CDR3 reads TGCGCCAGCAGCTTAGGGGCATCGGAGCCACCCCTCCACTTT.

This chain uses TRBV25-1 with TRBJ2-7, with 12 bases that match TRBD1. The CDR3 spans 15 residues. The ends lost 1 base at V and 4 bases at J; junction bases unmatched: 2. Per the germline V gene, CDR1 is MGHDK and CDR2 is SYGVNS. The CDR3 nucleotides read TGTGCCAGCAGTGAATGGGGACAGGGGGCTTACGAGCAGTACTTC. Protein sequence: CASSEWGQGAYEQYF.

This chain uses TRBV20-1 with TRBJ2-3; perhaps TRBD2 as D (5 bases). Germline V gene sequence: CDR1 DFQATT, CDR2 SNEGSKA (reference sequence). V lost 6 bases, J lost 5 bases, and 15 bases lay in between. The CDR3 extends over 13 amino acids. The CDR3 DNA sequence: TGCAGTGCCAGTGTTCCTCGGGAAGATACGCAGTATTTT. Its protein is CSASVPREDTQYF.

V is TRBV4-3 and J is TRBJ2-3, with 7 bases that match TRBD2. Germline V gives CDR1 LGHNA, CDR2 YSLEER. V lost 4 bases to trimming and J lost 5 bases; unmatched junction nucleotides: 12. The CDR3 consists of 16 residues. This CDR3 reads CASSPLGLAEQDTQYF. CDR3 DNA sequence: TGCGCCAGCAGCCCCCTCGGGCTAGCGGAACAAGATACGCAGTATTTT.

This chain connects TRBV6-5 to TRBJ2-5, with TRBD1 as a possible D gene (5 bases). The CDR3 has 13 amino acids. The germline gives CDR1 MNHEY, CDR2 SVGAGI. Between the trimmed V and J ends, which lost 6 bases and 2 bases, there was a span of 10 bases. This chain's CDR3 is CASRPTAQETQYF. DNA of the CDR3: TGTGCCAGCAGGCCGACAGCTCAAGAGACCCAGTACTTC.

The CDR3 loop is CASYPRMGLGGRSPLHF. In nucleotides, the CDR3 is TGTGCCTCCTATCCCCGGATGGGCCTGGGGGGGCGTTCACCCCTCCACTTT. The chain has TRBV27 and TRBJ1-6; TRBD1 might be the D (6 bases). The CDR3 spans 17 residues. V was clipped by 11 bases and J by 9 bases, with 29 bases between them. Germline CDR1 MNHEY, CDR2 SMNVEV (reference sequence).

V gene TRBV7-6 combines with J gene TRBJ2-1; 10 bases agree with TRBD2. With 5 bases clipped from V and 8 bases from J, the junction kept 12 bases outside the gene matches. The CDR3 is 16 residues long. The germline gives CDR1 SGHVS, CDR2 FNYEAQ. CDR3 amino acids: CASSTSGRALRYEQFF. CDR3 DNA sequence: TGTGCCAGCAGCACGAGCGGGAGGGCCCTCCGTTATGAGCAGTTCTTC.

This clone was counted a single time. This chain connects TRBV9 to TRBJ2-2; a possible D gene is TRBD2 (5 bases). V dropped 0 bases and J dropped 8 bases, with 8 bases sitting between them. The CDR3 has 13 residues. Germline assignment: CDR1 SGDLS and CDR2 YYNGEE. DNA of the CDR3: TGTGCCAGCAGCGTAGGGACTGCAGGGGAGCTGTTTTTT. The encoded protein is CASSVGTAGELFF.

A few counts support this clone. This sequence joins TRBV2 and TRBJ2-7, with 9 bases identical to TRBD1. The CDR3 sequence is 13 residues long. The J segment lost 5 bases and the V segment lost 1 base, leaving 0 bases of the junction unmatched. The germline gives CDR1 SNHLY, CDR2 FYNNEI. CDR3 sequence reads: CASSEGTGDEQYF. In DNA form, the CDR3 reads TGTGCCAGCAGTGAAGGGACAGGGGACGAGCAGTACTTC.

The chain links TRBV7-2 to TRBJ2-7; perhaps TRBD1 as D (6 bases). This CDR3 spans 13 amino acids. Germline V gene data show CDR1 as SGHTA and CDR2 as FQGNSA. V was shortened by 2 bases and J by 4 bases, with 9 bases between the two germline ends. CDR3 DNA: TGTGCCAGCAGCTTACCACAGGGATACGAGCAGTACTTC. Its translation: CASSLPQGYEQYF. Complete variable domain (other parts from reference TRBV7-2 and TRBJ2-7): GAGVSQSPSNKVTEKGKDVELRCDPISGHTALYWYRQSLGQGLEFLIYFQGNSAPDKSGLPSDRFSAERTGGSVSTLTIQRTQQEDSAVYLCASSLPQGYEQYFGPGTRLTVT.

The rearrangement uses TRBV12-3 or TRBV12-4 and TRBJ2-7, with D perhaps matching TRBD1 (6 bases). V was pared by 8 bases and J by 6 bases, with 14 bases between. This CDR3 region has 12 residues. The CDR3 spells CASGLRGAEQYF. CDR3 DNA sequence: TGTGCCAGCGGACTCAGGGGCGCCGAGCAGTACTTC.

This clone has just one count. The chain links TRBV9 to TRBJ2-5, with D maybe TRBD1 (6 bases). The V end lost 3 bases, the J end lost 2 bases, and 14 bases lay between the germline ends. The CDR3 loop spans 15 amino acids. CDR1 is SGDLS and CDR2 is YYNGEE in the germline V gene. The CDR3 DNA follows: TGTGCCAGCAGCGCGTCAGGGGCGTATCAAGAGACCCAGTACTTC. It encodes CASSASGAYQETQYF.

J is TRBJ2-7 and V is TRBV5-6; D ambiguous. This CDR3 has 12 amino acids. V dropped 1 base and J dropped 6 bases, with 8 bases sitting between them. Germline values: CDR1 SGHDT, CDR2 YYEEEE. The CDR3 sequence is CASSLRYSEQYF. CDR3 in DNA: TGTGCCAGCAGCTTGCGATATAGCGAGCAGTACTTC.

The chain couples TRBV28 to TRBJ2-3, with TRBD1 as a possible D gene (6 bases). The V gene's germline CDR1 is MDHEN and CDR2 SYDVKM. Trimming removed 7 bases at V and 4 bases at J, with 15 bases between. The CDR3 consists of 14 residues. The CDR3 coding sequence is TGTGCCAGCACTCCAGGGGTAGTCCCAGATACGCAGTATTTT. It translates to CASTPGVVPDTQYF. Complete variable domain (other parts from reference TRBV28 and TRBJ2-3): DVKVTQSSRYLVKRTGEKVFLECVQDMDHENMFWYRQDPGLGLRLIYFSYDVKMKEKGDIPEGYSVSREKKERFSLILESASTNQTSMYLCASTPGVVPDTQYFGPGTRLTVL.

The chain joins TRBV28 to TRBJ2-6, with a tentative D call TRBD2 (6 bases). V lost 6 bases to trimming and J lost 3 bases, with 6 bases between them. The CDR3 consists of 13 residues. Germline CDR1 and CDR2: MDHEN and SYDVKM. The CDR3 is CASREGGANVLTF. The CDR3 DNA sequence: TGTGCCAGCAGGGAGGGTGGGGCCAACGTCCTGACTTTC.

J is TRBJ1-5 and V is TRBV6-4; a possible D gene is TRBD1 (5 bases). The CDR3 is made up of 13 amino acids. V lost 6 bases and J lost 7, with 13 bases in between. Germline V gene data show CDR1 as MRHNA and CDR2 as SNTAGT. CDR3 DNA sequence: TGTGCCAGCAGGGGGCAGCCCGGCCAGCCCCAGCATTTT. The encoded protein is CASRGQPGQPQHF.

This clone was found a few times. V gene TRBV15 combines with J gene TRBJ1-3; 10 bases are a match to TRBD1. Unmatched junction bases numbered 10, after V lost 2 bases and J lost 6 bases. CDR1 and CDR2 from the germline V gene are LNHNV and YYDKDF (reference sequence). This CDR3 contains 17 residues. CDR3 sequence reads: CATSRFSGTGVTNTIYF. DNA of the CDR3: TGTGCCACCAGCAGATTTTCCGGGACAGGGGTAACAAACACCATATATTTT.

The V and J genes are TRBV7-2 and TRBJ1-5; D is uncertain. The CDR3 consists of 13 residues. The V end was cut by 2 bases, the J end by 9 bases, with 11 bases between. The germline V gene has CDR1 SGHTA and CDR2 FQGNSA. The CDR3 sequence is CASSLYLSGPQHF. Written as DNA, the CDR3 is TGTGCCAGCAGCTTATACCTCTCCGGGCCCCAGCATTTT.

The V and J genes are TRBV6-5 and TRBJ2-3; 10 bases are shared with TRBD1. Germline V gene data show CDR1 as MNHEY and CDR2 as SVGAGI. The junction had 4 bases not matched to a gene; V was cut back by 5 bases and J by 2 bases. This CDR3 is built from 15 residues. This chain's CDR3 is CASSPGQGHTDTQYF. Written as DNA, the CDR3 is TGTGCCAGCAGTCCGGGACAGGGGCACACAGATACGCAGTATTTT.